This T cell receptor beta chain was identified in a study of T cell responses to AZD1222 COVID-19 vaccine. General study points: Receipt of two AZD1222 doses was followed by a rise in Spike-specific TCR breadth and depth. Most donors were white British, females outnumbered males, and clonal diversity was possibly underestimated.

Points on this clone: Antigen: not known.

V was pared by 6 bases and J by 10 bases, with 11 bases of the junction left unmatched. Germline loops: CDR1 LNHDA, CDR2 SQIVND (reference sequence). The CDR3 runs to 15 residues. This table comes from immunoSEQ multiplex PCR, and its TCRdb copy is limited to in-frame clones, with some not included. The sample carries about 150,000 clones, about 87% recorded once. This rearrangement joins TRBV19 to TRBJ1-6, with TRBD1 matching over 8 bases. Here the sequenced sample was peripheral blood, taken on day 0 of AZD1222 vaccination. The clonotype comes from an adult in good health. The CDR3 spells CASSGLQGARSPLHF. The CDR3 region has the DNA TGTGCCAGTAGCGGACTCCAGGGGGCCCGGTCACCCCTCCACTTT.